The 30 T cell receptor beta chains below come from one sample, sequenced in a study of blood T cell repertoires in COVID-19. The data were produced by immunoSEQ multiplex PCR, yet TCRdb's version contains in-frame clones alone and is incomplete. The profile shows hundreds of thousands of clones, roughly 80% of them singletons. Sequencing was done on a sample of PBMCs or T cells enriched from blood (not recorded which). The origin of the receptors is a man between 35 and 55 years old who had been exposed to COVID-19.

The chain combines TRBV4-1 with TRBJ2-3, with D perhaps matching TRBD2 (6 bases). Deletions cut 2 bases from V and 4 bases from J, with 13 bases between. Germline lookup yields CDR1 MGHRA and CDR2 YSYEKL. The CDR3 extends over 15 amino acids. The CDR3 sequence: CASSQIGRKADTQYF. The CDR3 DNA follows: TGCGCCAGCAGCCAAATCGGGAGAAAAGCAGATACGCAGTATTTT.

The chain employs TRBV5-1 and TRBJ2-4; 10 bases line up with TRBD1. The J segment lost 2 bases and the V segment lost 0 bases, leaving 11 bases of the junction unmatched. The CDR3 is 19 residues long. Germline assignment: CDR1 SGHRS and CDR2 YFSETQ. In nucleotides, the CDR3 is TGCGCCAGCAGCTTGGCCGGGACAGGGGCACCCTCGACCAAAAACATTCAGTACTTC. Protein product: CASSLAGTGAPSTKNIQYF. Full variable domain (remainder filled in from reference TRBV5-1 and TRBJ2-4): KAGVTQTPRYLIKTRGQQVTLSCSPISGHRSVSWYQQTPGQGLQFLFEYFSETQRNKGNFPGRFSGRQFSNSRSEMNVSTLELGDSALYLCASSLAGTGAPSTKNIQYFGAGTRLSVL.

The chain employs TRBV5-4 and TRBJ2-1; the match to TRBD2 covers 7 bases. CDR3 length: 15 amino acids. With 5 bases clipped from V and 3 bases from J, the junction kept 8 bases outside the gene matches. Germline CDR1 and CDR2: SGHNT and YYREEE (reference sequence). CDR3 protein: CASRGGDLNYNEQFF. In nucleotides, the CDR3 is TGTGCCAGCAGGGGGGGGGACTTGAACTACAATGAGCAGTTCTTC. The variable domain in full, with the rest retrieved from reference TRBV5-4 and TRBJ2-1, is ETGVTQSPTHLIKTRGQQVTLRCSSQSGHNTVSWYQQALGQGPQFIFQYYREEENGRGNFPPRFSGLQFPNYSSELNVNALELDDSALYLCASRGGDLNYNEQFFGPGTRLTVL.

This chain joins TRBV7-3 and TRBJ2-1; 9 bases match TRBD2. The CDR3 spans 13 residues. After removal of 4 bases from V and 6 bases from J, the junction contained 1 base not matched to a gene. Germline loops: CDR1 SGHTA, CDR2 FQGTGA. CDR3 sequence reads: CASSSRGGNEQFF. Written as DNA, the CDR3 is TGTGCCAGCAGCTCGCGGGGGGGCAATGAGCAGTTCTTC.

This chain connects TRBV4-1 to TRBJ1-2, with unresolved D. In germline, CDR1 is MGHRA, CDR2 YSYEKL. V lost 0 bases and J lost 7, with 12 bases in between. This CDR3 is 14 amino acids long. This CDR3 reads CASSQDVAGPGYTF. CDR3 coding DNA: TGCGCCAGCAGCCAAGACGTGGCAGGTCCTGGCTACACCTTC.

This rearrangement joins TRBV3-1 (or the pseudogene TRBV3-2) to TRBJ1-4; the match to TRBD1 covers 8 bases. The ends lost 6 bases at V and 5 bases at J; junction bases unmatched: 5. CDR1 LGHDT and CDR2 YNNKEL come from the germline V gene (reference sequence). The CDR3 is made up of 14 amino acids. CDR3 in amino acids: CASRTGVGNEKLFF. In DNA, the CDR3 is TGTGCCAGCAGGACAGGGGTGGGGAATGAAAAACTGTTTTTT.

The chain is built from TRBV10-1 and TRBJ2-2; D is unresolved. Germline V CDR1 and CDR2: WNHNN, SYGVQD (reference sequence). The CDR3 runs 13 residues. Trimming stripped 3 bases from V and 8 bases from J, with 10 bases between. The CDR3 reads CASSDWSEGELFF. The CDR3 DNA reads TGCGCCAGCAGTGACTGGAGCGAGGGGGAGCTGTTTTTT.

This rearrangement joins TRBV5-1 to TRBJ1-5, with 8 bases fitting TRBD1. Germline trimming cut 4 bases from V and 7 bases from J; bases unmatched to any gene: 7. Looked up from germline, CDR1 is SGHRS and CDR2 is YFSETQ. The CDR3 is 14 residues long. CDR3 DNA sequence: TGCGCCAGCAGCCAAGGACAGGGTGGGCAGCCCCAGCATTTT. This codes for CASSQGQGGQPQHF.

The count of this clone is one. The chain recombines TRBV6-5 with TRBJ2-1; 7 positions match TRBD1. There are 14 residues in the CDR3. Germline CDR1 and CDR2: MNHEY and SVGAGI. V shed 2 bases, J shed 6 bases, and the junction held 4 bases outside the gene matches. The CDR3 spells CASSYDRVRNEQFF. The CDR3 nucleotides read TGTGCCAGCAGTTACGACAGGGTCCGCAATGAGCAGTTCTTC.

V is TRBV27 and J is TRBJ1-2; D unresolved. The CDR3 spans 14 residues. The V and J ends lost 6 bases and 4 bases respectively, with 15 bases between them. Germline V lookup: CDR1 MNHEY, CDR2 SMNVEV (reference sequence). CDR3: CASSPSIDPYGYTF. The DNA of the CDR3 is TGTGCCAGCAGCCCTAGTATAGACCCCTATGGCTACACCTTC.

Note on this clone: This sample includes further DNA sequences coding for the same CDR3. The V gene is TRBV5-4, the J gene TRBJ1-2; D gene ambiguous. V gave up 1 base and J gave up 7 bases, with 8 bases separating them. The germline gives CDR1 SGHNT, CDR2 YYREEE (reference sequence). CDR3 size: 12 residues. DNA for the CDR3: TGTGCCAGCAGCTTGAGGAGCGGTGGCTACACCTTC. This gives the protein CASSLRSGGYTF.

The V gene is TRBV12-3 or TRBV12-4, the J gene TRBJ1-5; D gene ambiguous. V lost 6 bases and J lost 7, with 10 bases in between. The CDR3 is made up of 12 amino acids. The CDR3 loop reads CASRRAGQPQHF. In nucleotides, the CDR3 is TGTGCCAGCAGACGTGCGGGACAGCCCCAGCATTTT.

The genes are TRBV7-2 and TRBJ1-3, with 10 bases identical to TRBD1. Losses at the gene ends were 3 bases for V and 5 bases for J; bases not matched to a gene: 4. The CDR3 loop spans 15 amino acids. CDR1 is SGHTA, CDR2 FQGNSA, per germline. In nucleotides, the CDR3 is TGTGCCAGCAGCTTCAGGACAGGGGGAAGAAACACCATATATTTT. This sequence encodes CASSFRTGGRNTIYF. Full variable domain (missing parts from reference TRBV7-2 and TRBJ1-3): GAGVSQSPSNKVTEKGKDVELRCDPISGHTALYWYRQSLGQGLEFLIYFQGNSAPDKSGLPSDRFSAERTGGSVSTLTIQRTQQEDSAVYLCASSFRTGGRNTIYFGEGSWLTVV.

The count of this clone is one. The rearrangement links TRBV7-6 to TRBJ2-2; a weak D match, TRBD1 (8 bases). Germline V gene sequence: CDR1 SGHVS, CDR2 FNYEAQ. This CDR3 has 17 residues. V lost 8 bases and J 4 bases, leaving 23 bases between the germline ends. This chain's CDR3 is CASFRGVRQGLTGELFF. CDR3 nucleotide sequence: TGTGCCAGCTTTCGGGGGGTGAGACAGGGGCTCACCGGGGAGCTGTTTTTT.

The V gene is TRBV6-5, the J gene TRBJ1-2, with a possible D match to TRBD1 (5 bases). Trimming left V 6 bases short and J 3 bases short, with 11 bases between. Germline V gene data show CDR1 as MNHEY and CDR2 as SVGAGI. The CDR3 covers 13 residues. CDR3 residues: CASRRDGDYGYTF. The CDR3 region has the DNA TGTGCCAGCAGGCGGGACGGCGACTATGGCTACACCTTC.

The chain links TRBV6-5 to TRBJ2-7; 9 nucleotides line up with TRBD1. Germline V gene data show CDR1 as MNHEY and CDR2 as SVGAGI. This CDR3 is built from 16 residues. J was trimmed by 2 bases and V by 0 bases; bases with no gene match: 5. CDR3 residues: CASSYSGGTGPYEQYF. The DNA for the CDR3 is TGTGCCAGCAGTTACTCGGGGGGGACAGGGCCCTACGAGCAGTACTTC.

The chain recombines TRBV19 with TRBJ2-6; possibly TRBD1 for D (5 bases). This CDR3 contains 16 residues. Germline loops: CDR1 LNHDA, CDR2 SQIVND (reference sequence). V dropped 5 bases and J dropped 0 bases, with 11 bases sitting between them. CDR3 protein: CASSGAILSGANVLTF. CDR3 bases: TGTGCCAGTAGTGGGGCAATCCTCTCTGGGGCCAACGTCCTGACTTTC.

The chain employs TRBV7-9 and TRBJ1-1; D is unclear. Germline lookup yields CDR1 SEHNR and CDR2 FQNEAQ (reference sequence). CDR3 length: 14 amino acids. V was pared by 5 bases and J by 2 bases, with 12 bases between. CDR3 in DNA: TGTGCCAGCAGCCCGATGACACGAAACACTGAAGCTTTCTTT. Amino acid sequence: CASSPMTRNTEAFF.

The CDR3 sequence is CASRPTGGNNEQFF. The CDR3 nucleotides read TGTGCCAGCAGACCTACAGGGGGTAACAATGAGCAGTTCTTC. J is TRBJ2-1 and V is TRBV7-9; the match to TRBD1 covers 8 bases. This CDR3 is 14 amino acids long. After removal of 6 bases from V and 5 bases from J, the junction contained 6 bases not matched to a gene. CDR1 SEHNR and CDR2 FQNEAQ come from the germline V gene (reference sequence).

This clone was observed a few times. The rearrangement uses TRBV28 and TRBJ2-5; 9 nucleotides align to TRBD2. CDR1 and CDR2 from the germline V gene are MDHEN and SYDVKM. This CDR3 contains 16 residues. Trimming at V came to 7 bases and at J to 3 bases, leaving 12 bases not matched to a gene. CDR3 residues: CASIGGAGGPKETQYF. CDR3 DNA sequence: TGTGCCAGCATAGGAGGGGCGGGAGGGCCCAAAGAGACCCAGTACTTC.

The V and J genes are TRBV5-1 and TRBJ2-3; 13 bases are a match to TRBD2. Losses at the gene ends were 4 bases for V and 6 bases for J; bases not matched to a gene: 8. The CDR3 is 16 residues long. CDR1 is SGHRS and CDR2 is YFSETQ in the germline V gene. In DNA, the CDR3 is TGCGCCAGCAGCCCGGGACTAGCGGGGCGTGGGGATACGCAGTATTTT. Translating gives CASSPGLAGRGDTQYF.

This clone came up a few times. The genes are TRBV11-2 and TRBJ2-2, with 8 nucleotides matching TRBD2. Germline values: CDR1 SGHAT, CDR2 FQNNGV. This CDR3 is built from 15 residues. The trim removed 1 base at V and 4 bases at J, leaving 2 bases unmatched. CDR3 bases: TGTGCCAGCAGCTTAGCTAGCGGGTTCACCGGGGAGCTGTTTTTT. It translates to CASSLASGFTGELFF.

The rearrangement joins TRBV5-1 to TRBJ1-5; 9 bases line up with TRBD1. The germline CDR1 and CDR2 sequences are SGHRS and YFSETQ. The CDR3 totals 18 residues. V shed 0 bases and J 2 bases; nucleotides not matched to a gene: 9. The CDR3 nucleotides are TGCGCCAGCAGCTTGGATCCAACAGGGGGCCTGGGCAATCAGCCCCAGCATTTT. Translated, it gives CASSLDPTGGLGNQPQHF.

The chain recombines TRBV5-5 with TRBJ2-3; TRBD1 is a possible D gene (6 bases). Trimming cost V 1 base and J 0 bases, with 12 bases left between them. This CDR3 spans 16 amino acids. Per the germline V gene, CDR1 is SGHKS and CDR2 is YYEKEE (reference sequence). The CDR3 here is CASSLRQGSSTDTQYF. The CDR3 region has the DNA TGTGCCAGCAGCTTGAGGCAGGGGTCCAGCACAGATACGCAGTATTTT.

The rearrangement joins TRBV5-4 to TRBJ1-1; D remains unclear. Trimming removed 0 bases at V and 5 bases at J, with 17 bases between. Germline CDR1 is SGHNT and CDR2 is YYREEE (reference sequence). The CDR3 runs 16 residues. CDR3 in DNA: TGTGCCAGCAGCTTGGCCGTTCAGGCAATTACGACTGAAGCTTTCTTT. Residues: CASSLAVQAITTEAFF.

The rearrangement links TRBV18 to TRBJ2-1; a possible D gene is TRBD1 (6 bases). The CDR3 runs to 14 residues. Germline V gene data show CDR1 as KGHSH and CDR2 as LQKENI. Trimming cost V 4 bases and J 6 bases, with 13 bases left between them. CDR3 DNA: TGTGCCAGCTCACTAACAAACAGGGCCAATGAGCAGTTCTTC. Translated: CASSLTNRANEQFF.

The rearrangement links TRBV5-1 to TRBJ2-1; perhaps TRBD2 as D (5 bases). V lost 3 bases, J lost 7 bases, and 14 bases lay in between. In germline, CDR1 is SGHRS, CDR2 YFSETQ. The CDR3 spans 14 residues. The CDR3, as DNA: TGCGCCAGCAGCTCGCTGACTACGACTAATGAGCAGTTCTTC. It encodes CASSSLTTTNEQFF.

This clone showed up just a few times. V and J are TRBV18 and TRBJ1-2; tentatively, D is TRBD1 (5 bases). The germline V gene encodes CDR1 KGHSH and CDR2 LQKENI. Between the trimmed V and J ends, which lost 3 bases and 10 bases, there was a span of 15 bases. This CDR3 comprises 13 residues. The CDR3 nucleotides are TGTGCCAGCTCACCCTCCGACGGGACTCTCTACACCTTC. Amino acid sequence: CASSPSDGTLYTF.

The V and J genes are TRBV6-4 and TRBJ2-7; TRBD2 agrees at 8 bases. CDR1 is MRHNA, CDR2 SNTAGT, per germline. CDR3 length equals 15 residues. V was clipped by 5 bases and J by 3 bases; unmatched bases: 9. CDR3 DNA sequence: TGTGCCAGCAGTCGAAAGCGGGAGACCCTCTACGAGCAGTACTTC. This codes for CASSRKRETLYEQYF.

The genes are TRBV6-5 and TRBJ2-1; a possible D gene is TRBD2 (5 bases). The germline V gene has CDR1 MNHEY and CDR2 SVGAGI. Trimming shortened V by 6 bases and J by 6 bases, and 15 bases separated the two germline ends. The CDR3 extends over 14 amino acids. Here the CDR3 DNA reads TGTGCCAGCAGGCGCGGGTCCCCCGGCAATGAGCAGTTCTTC. Translated, it gives CASRRGSPGNEQFF.